This passage covers 30 T cell receptor beta chains from one sample sequenced in a study of blood T cell repertoires in COVID-19. Sequencing was performed with immunoSEQ multiplex PCR; in TCRdb, only in-frame clones are kept and a portion is missing. The top ten clones hold 35% of a sample with about 70,000 clones, around 79% of them seen once. Sequencing was done on a sample of peripheral blood. These TCRs come from a woman in her seventies with acute or convalescent COVID-19.

The J gene is TRBJ2-3, the V gene TRBV30; TRBD2 is a possible D gene (5 bases). This CDR3 spans 15 amino acids. From germline, CDR1 is GTSNPN and CDR2 SVGIG (reference sequence). V dropped 1 base and J dropped 2 bases, with 13 bases sitting between them. The CDR3 nucleotides read TGTGCCTGGAGTGAGGGAGCCCACCCCACAGATACGCAGTATTTT. Protein sequence: CAWSEGAHPTDTQYF.

The chain is built from TRBV4-3 and TRBJ1-4; TRBD1 agrees at 7 bases. Unmatched junction bases numbered 8, after V lost 5 bases and J lost 2 bases. The CDR3 runs to 16 residues. From germline, CDR1 is LGHNA and CDR2 YSLEER. The CDR3 coding sequence is TGCGCCAGCAGCTATACCTACAGGGGCACTAATGAAAAACTGTTTTTT. Its protein product is CASSYTYRGTNEKLFF.

The rearrangement joins TRBV5-4 to TRBJ1-6; D is perhaps TRBD1 (6 bases). The CDR3 runs 16 residues. Germline CDR1 SGHNT, CDR2 YYREEE (reference sequence). V was trimmed by 4 bases and J by 0 bases, leaving 11 bases between them. This chain's CDR3 is CASSQGGGSYNSPLHF. DNA of the CDR3: TGTGCCAGCAGCCAAGGGGGGGGCTCCTATAATTCACCCCTCCACTTT.

The chain couples TRBV12-3 or TRBV12-4 to TRBJ1-5; D call uncertain. The CDR3 extends over 13 amino acids. V lost 2 bases and J lost 6, with 8 bases in between. The CDR3 here is CASSLNGGQPQHF. The CDR3 bases are TGTGCCAGCAGTTTAAACGGTGGTCAGCCCCAGCATTTT.

The J gene is TRBJ2-5, the V gene TRBV5-4; the match to TRBD2 covers 14 bases. V was pared by 4 bases and J by 3 bases, with 5 bases of the junction left unmatched. This CDR3 has 16 amino acids. Germline V lookup: CDR1 SGHNT, CDR2 YYREEE (reference sequence). Written as DNA, the CDR3 is TGTGCCAGCAGCCTCCCGGGACTAGCGGGAGAAGAGACCCAGTACTTC. Encoded protein: CASSLPGLAGEETQYF. The variable domain in full, completed from reference TRBV5-4 and TRBJ2-5, reads ETGVTQSPTHLIKTRGQQVTLRCSSQSGHNTVSWYQQALGQGPQFIFQYYREEENGRGNFPPRFSGLQFPNYSSELNVNALELDDSALYLCASSLPGLAGEETQYFGPGTRLLVL.

The chain recombines TRBV5-1 with TRBJ2-7; D might be TRBD2 (7 bases). The V end lost 4 bases, the J end lost 2 bases, and 16 bases lay between the germline ends. The CDR3 loop spans 15 amino acids. Germline assignment: CDR1 SGHRS and CDR2 YFSETQ. CDR3 bases: TGCGCCAGCAGCCCCTCGGGGGGCGCTGCCTACGAGCAGTACTTC. Encoded protein: CASSPSGGAAYEQYF. Based on the CDR3 plus reference TRBV5-1 and TRBJ2-7, the full variable domain is KAGVTQTPRYLIKTRGQQVTLSCSPISGHRSVSWYQQTPGQGLQFLFEYFSETQRNKGNFPGRFSGRQFSNSRSEMNVSTLELGDSALYLCASSPSGGAAYEQYFGPGTRLTVT.

The J gene is TRBJ1-1, the V gene TRBV5-1; possible D gene TRBD1, 6 bases. The germline V gene has CDR1 SGHRS and CDR2 YFSETQ. Trimming pared 4 bases from V and 1 base from J, leaving 17 bases between. The CDR3 is 16 residues long. The CDR3 DNA reads TGCGCCAGCAGCCTCAGTCACAGGGCTAGGAACACTGAAGCTTTCTTT. Its translation is CASSLSHRARNTEAFF.

V usage is TRBV6-6 and J usage is TRBJ2-7; 12 bases agree with TRBD1. The CDR3 totals 15 residues. Germline V gene sequence: CDR1 MNHNY, CDR2 SVGAGI (reference sequence). V gave up 0 bases and J gave up 7 bases; unmatched junction bases: 4. CDR3 residues: CASSYSGQGALEQYF. The DNA for the CDR3 is TGTGCCAGCAGTTACTCGGGACAGGGGGCGCTTGAGCAGTACTTC.

Only a few counts were recorded for this clone. The chain carries TRBV14 and TRBJ2-5, with 7 bases fitting TRBD2. The V and J ends lost 0 bases and 5 bases, in that order; junction bases with no gene match: 12. This CDR3 has 17 residues. From germline, CDR1 is SGHDN and CDR2 FVKESK. The CDR3 DNA follows: TGTGCCAGCAGCCAAGATCGGGTGGGCGGGAGATCCGAGACCCAGTACTTC. It specifies CASSQDRVGGRSETQYF.

The J gene is TRBJ2-5, the V gene TRBV5-4, with D hard to call. V lost 0 bases, J lost 5 bases, and 8 bases lay in between. Per the germline V gene, CDR1 is SGHNT and CDR2 is YYREEE (reference sequence). CDR3 length: 13 amino acids. CDR3 nucleotides: TGTGCCAGCAGCTTGGGATCGCGGGAGACCCAGTACTTC. It yields the protein CASSLGSRETQYF. Full variable domain (missing parts from reference TRBV5-4 and TRBJ2-5): ETGVTQSPTHLIKTRGQQVTLRCSSQSGHNTVSWYQQALGQGPQFIFQYYREEENGRGNFPPRFSGLQFPNYSSELNVNALELDDSALYLCASSLGSRETQYFGPGTRLLVL.

This chain uses TRBV19 with TRBJ2-4; TRBD2 is a possible D gene (5 bases). This CDR3 contains 14 residues. Germline CDR1 is LNHDA and CDR2 is SQIVND (reference sequence). The V and J ends lost 6 bases and 7 bases respectively, with 16 bases between them. CDR3 sequence: CASRPEGRENIQYF. The CDR3 nucleotides are TGTGCCAGTAGGCCCGAGGGTAGGGAGAACATTCAGTACTTC.

The chain has TRBV4-3 and TRBJ2-2; TRBD2 agrees at 7 bases. Germline assignment: CDR1 LGHNA and CDR2 YSLEER. CDR3 length: 15 amino acids. The V segment lost 2 bases and the J segment 4 bases; nucleotides outside the gene matches: 4. The CDR3 DNA reads as TGCGCCAGCAGCCAAAGGCTAGCGGTCACCGGGGAGCTGTTTTTT. Translating it yields CASSQRLAVTGELFF.

The chain has TRBV19 and TRBJ1-2; D is undetermined. Germline assignment: CDR1 LNHDA and CDR2 SQIVND (reference sequence). V lost 4 bases and J lost 3, with 9 bases in between. The CDR3 sequence is 13 residues long. The CDR3 here is CASSTPVYYGYTF. As DNA, the CDR3 is TGTGCCAGTAGTACTCCCGTTTACTATGGCTACACCTTC.

This chain links TRBV28 with TRBJ1-2; no firm D call. Germline V gives CDR1 MDHEN, CDR2 SYDVKM. V lost 6 bases and J 7 bases, leaving 18 bases between the germline ends. The CDR3 is made up of 14 amino acids. CDR3 sequence reads: CASSRLPVFFGYTF. CDR3 in DNA: TGTGCCAGCAGCCGCTTGCCGGTTTTTTTTGGCTACACCTTC.

This clone was counted once. The rearrangement joins TRBV5-6 to TRBJ1-2; maybe TRBD1 (6 bases). Germline CDR1 and CDR2: SGHDT and YYEEEE. The V and J ends lost 6 bases and 5 bases respectively, with 14 bases between them. There are 13 residues in the CDR3. The CDR3 protein is CASILRGSYGYTF. CDR3 bases: TGTGCCAGCATCCTCAGGGGTAGTTATGGCTACACCTTC.

The chain couples TRBV3-1 (or the pseudogene TRBV3-2) to TRBJ2-6; D perhaps matches TRBD1 (5 bases). Trimming removed 4 bases from V and 2 bases from J, with 12 bases in between. This CDR3 is 16 amino acids long. CDR1 LGHDT and CDR2 YNNKEL come from the germline V gene (reference sequence). The DNA for the CDR3 is TGTGCCAGCAGCCCCCGTGTCAGGGCTGGGGCCAACGTCCTGACTTTC. This codes for CASSPRVRAGANVLTF.

The chain uses TRBV11-2 and TRBJ2-1; no definite D call. Germline CDR1 and CDR2: SGHAT and FQNNGV. V was cut by 5 bases and J by 14 bases, with 16 bases left in between. The CDR3 contains 12 residues. The CDR3 nucleotides read TGTGCCAGCAGCCCCGGGTCGTCCCGGGAGTTCTTC. It codes for CASSPGSSREFF.

This chain links TRBV6-5 with TRBJ2-7, with 13 bases identical to TRBD2. This CDR3 is built from 15 residues. The V gene end was trimmed by 6 bases and the J gene end by 3 bases; junction bases not matched to a gene: 5. Germline V lookup: CDR1 MNHEY, CDR2 SVGAGI. This chain's CDR3 is CASRRLAGGDYEQYF. CDR3 DNA sequence: TGTGCCAGCAGGCGACTAGCGGGGGGTGACTACGAGCAGTACTTC.

The rearrangement uses TRBV6-1 and TRBJ1-2; tentatively, D is TRBD1 (5 bases). Germline V gives CDR1 MNHNS, CDR2 SASEGT. The CDR3 is 13 amino acids. V gave up 0 bases and J gave up 8 bases, with 10 bases separating them. Here the CDR3 reads CASSEAPGKGYTF. CDR3 coding DNA: TGTGCCAGCAGTGAAGCCCCAGGGAAGGGCTACACCTTC.

The rearrangement uses TRBV28 and TRBJ2-3; TRBD1 aligns across 10 bases. Germline V lookup: CDR1 MDHEN, CDR2 SYDVKM. After removal of 2 bases from V and 6 bases from J, the junction contained 5 bases not matched to a gene. This CDR3 spans 15 amino acids. The CDR3, as DNA: TGTGCCAGCAGTTTAGGGACAGGGGCTCGGGATACGCAGTATTTT. Protein: CASSLGTGARDTQYF.

The V gene is TRBV2, the J gene TRBJ1-5; TRBD1 agrees at 7 bases. Trimming removed 4 bases from V and 0 bases from J; junction bases left unmatched: 12. The CDR3 covers 18 residues. Germline CDR1 and CDR2: SNHLY and FYNNEI. In DNA, the CDR3 is TGTGCCAGCAGTGCGGTCCGGGACAGTCTTAATAGCAATCAGCCCCAGCATTTT. Protein product: CASSAVRDSLNSNQPQHF. The full variable domain, rest sourced from reference TRBV2 and TRBJ1-5, is EPEVTQTPSHQVTQMGQEVILRCVPISNHLYFYWYRQILGQKVEFLVSFYNNEISEKSEIFDDQFSVERPDGSNFTLKIRSTKLEDSAMYFCASSAVRDSLNSNQPQHFGDGTRLSIL.

This clone was observed a few times. CDR3 amino acids: CASSKAASATYEQYF. The CDR3 bases are TGTGCCAGCAGCAAAGCGGCTAGCGCTACCTACGAGCAGTACTTC. This chain connects TRBV11-2 to TRBJ2-7; perhaps TRBD2 as D (6 bases). The CDR3 is made up of 15 amino acids. Deletions cut 5 bases from V and 2 bases from J, with 16 bases between. Germline assignment: CDR1 SGHAT and CDR2 FQNNGV. The full variable domain, rest sourced from reference TRBV11-2 and TRBJ2-7, is EAGVAQSPRYKIIEKRQSVAFWCNPISGHATLYWYQQILGQGPKLLIQFQNNGVVDDSQLPKDRFSAERLKGVDSTLKIQPAKLEDSAVYLCASSKAASATYEQYFGPGTRLTVT.

The chain is built from TRBV5-6 and TRBJ1-1; D is unclear. CDR1 is SGHDT and CDR2 is YYEEEE in the germline V gene. The ends were cut back, 2 bases at V and 0 bases at J, with 5 bases in the middle. The CDR3 covers 13 residues. CDR3 amino acids: CASSFRVNTEAFF. The CDR3, as DNA: TGTGCCAGCAGCTTCCGAGTGAACACTGAAGCTTTCTTT. Variable domain in full (rest from reference TRBV5-6 and TRBJ1-1): DAGVTQSPTHLIKTRGQQVTLRCSPKSGHDTVSWYQQALGQGPQFIFQYYEEEERQRGNFPDRFSGHQFPNYSSELNVNALLLGDSALYLCASSFRVNTEAFFGQGTRLTVV.

The chain combines TRBV27 with TRBJ2-3; D is uncertain. The CDR3 extends over 13 amino acids. With 4 bases removed from V and 1 base from J, the gap between germline ends came to 6 bases. Germline CDR1 and CDR2: MNHEY and SMNVEV (reference sequence). Here the CDR3 reads CASSSHGTDTQYF. In DNA, the CDR3 is TGTGCCAGCAGTTCCCATGGCACAGATACGCAGTATTTT.

V is TRBV7-9 and J is TRBJ1-5, with D unresolved. V lost 4 bases, J lost 1 base, and 14 bases lay in between. This CDR3 is 16 amino acids long. CDR1 is SEHNR, CDR2 FQNEAQ, per germline (reference sequence). CDR3 protein: CASSSLARGSNQPQHF. In DNA form, the CDR3 reads TGTGCCAGCAGCTCACTTGCCAGAGGAAGCAATCAGCCCCAGCATTTT.

The chain is built from TRBV7-9 and TRBJ1-4; D unclear. Germline V lookup: CDR1 SEHNR, CDR2 FQNEAQ (reference sequence). The CDR3 extends over 14 amino acids. The V and J ends lost 5 bases and 5 bases respectively, with 12 bases between them. The CDR3 sequence: CASSDSNYNEKLFF. DNA for the CDR3: TGTGCCAGCAGCGACTCAAATTACAATGAAAAACTGTTTTTT.

A few counts support this clone. The chain carries TRBV5-4 and TRBJ2-1, with TRBD1 matching over 9 bases. Germline CDR1 SGHNT, CDR2 YYREEE (reference sequence). With 3 bases clipped from V and 6 bases from J, the junction kept 13 bases outside the gene matches. The CDR3 spans 17 residues. The CDR3 loop is CASSSLQGAQGGNEQFF. The DNA of the CDR3 is TGTGCCAGCAGCTCGCTACAGGGGGCCCAGGGGGGCAATGAGCAGTTCTTC.

This rearrangement joins TRBV7-9 to TRBJ2-5; D may be TRBD2 (6 bases). The CDR3 spans 16 residues. Trimming removed 5 bases from V and 5 bases from J, with 21 bases in between. The germline V gene encodes CDR1 SEHNR and CDR2 FQNEAQ (reference sequence). CDR3 sequence (DNA): TGTGCCAGCAGCCCCGGAGAAGCGGGTCCGCGGGAGACCCAGTACTTC. Its translation is CASSPGEAGPRETQYF.

The J gene is TRBJ1-1, the V gene TRBV27, with 7 bases lining up with TRBD1. The length of the CDR3 is 14 residues. Germline CDR1 reads MNHEY; CDR2 reads SMNVEV (reference sequence). V shed 7 bases, J shed 0 bases, and the junction held 5 bases outside the gene matches. The CDR3 is CASNRQGLNTEAFF. CDR3 nucleotide sequence: TGTGCCAGCAATCGACAGGGTCTGAACACTGAAGCTTTCTTT.

The genes are TRBV29-1 and TRBJ1-1; D may be TRBD1 (6 bases). The CDR3 covers 13 residues. The V and J ends lost 6 bases and 5 bases respectively, with 16 bases between them. Germline values: CDR1 SQVTM, CDR2 ANQGSEA. CDR3 protein: CSVFTGYRTEAFF. In DNA form, the CDR3 reads TGCAGCGTCTTCACAGGGTATAGGACTGAAGCTTTCTTT.